A selection of T cell receptor beta chains follows, all from one sample in a study of CD8 T cells in Susac syndrome. In TCRdb, the immunoSEQ multiplex PCR reads were re-called with MiXCR into one record per CDR3 protein. This sample carries about 180,000 distinct CDR3 sequences, roughly 95% of them seen once, and the ten largest clones take 0.15% to 0.2%. Sequenced input: CD8+ T cells from PBMCs. The receptors derive from a human donor with multiple sclerosis. CDR3s include the opening cysteine and the closing phenylalanine or tryptophan. Fields, in order: D gene, clone size, J gene, V gene, CDR3 DNA, CDR3 protein. The D gene is left open where the match is weak. The listing skips clone size in some rows; elsewhere it reads once, few, many or a size class.

d_gene: NA
abundance: NA
j_gene: TRBJ2-2
v_gene: TRBV5-1
CDR3nt: TGCGCCAGCAGCTGGGATAGCCCCACCGGGGAGCTGTTTTTT
CDR3aa: CASSWDSPTGELFF

d_gene: NA
abundance: NA
j_gene: TRBJ2-7
v_gene: TRBV3-1
CDR3nt: TGTGCCAGCAGCCGGGAGAGCTCCTACGAGCAGTACTTC
CDR3aa: CASSRESSYEQYF

d_gene: TRBD2
abundance: NA
j_gene: TRBJ2-1
v_gene: TRBV3-1
CDR3nt: TGTGCCAGCAGCACCCGGGGGGGCTCCTACAATGAGCAGTTCTTC
CDR3aa: CASSTRGGSYNEQFF

d_gene: NA
abundance: NA
j_gene: TRBJ2-1
v_gene: TRBV20-1
CDR3nt: TGCAGTGCTAGGACAGGATACTACAATGAGCAGTTCTTC
CDR3aa: CSARTGYYNEQFF

d_gene: NA
abundance: NA
j_gene: TRBJ1-2
v_gene: TRBV29-1
CDR3nt: TGCAGCGTTGAAGAGGAAGAGGGTGGCTACACCTTC
CDR3aa: CSVEEEEGGYTF

d_gene: NA
abundance: NA
j_gene: TRBJ2-1
v_gene: TRBV6-5
CDR3nt: TGTGCCAGCAGTTACTCTATTCTGGATGAGCAGTTCTTC
CDR3aa: CASSYSILDEQFF

d_gene: TRBD1
abundance: NA
j_gene: TRBJ1-2
v_gene: TRBV6-5
CDR3nt: TGTGCCAGCAGTTACTCGACAGGGTTCGGCTACACCTTC
CDR3aa: CASSYSTGFGYTF

d_gene: NA
abundance: few
j_gene: TRBJ2-1
v_gene: TRBV6-4
CDR3nt: TGTGCCAGCAGTTTACAGTGGGGTGGCAATGAGCAGTTCTTC
CDR3aa: CASSLQWGGNEQFF

d_gene: NA
abundance: NA
j_gene: TRBJ1-3
v_gene: TRBV30
CDR3nt: TGTGCCTGGAGTGCCGGTCCCCGTCCTGGAAACACCATATATTTT
CDR3aa: CAWSAGPRPGNTIYF

d_gene: TRBD1
abundance: NA
j_gene: TRBJ2-7
v_gene: TRBV27
CDR3nt: TGTGCCAGCAAACCTGGGACAGGGGGCTACGAGCAGTACTTC
CDR3aa: CASKPGTGGYEQYF

d_gene: NA
abundance: NA
j_gene: TRBJ1-1
v_gene: TRBV6-6
CDR3nt: TGTGCCAGCAGTTACGGCGACACTGAAGCTTTCTTT
CDR3aa: CASSYGDTEAFF

d_gene: NA
abundance: NA
j_gene: TRBJ2-7
v_gene: TRBV20-1
CDR3nt: TGCAGTGCTAGATCAACAGGTTCCAAAAGGGCCTACGAGCAGTACTTC
CDR3aa: CSARSTGSKRAYEQYF

d_gene: NA
abundance: NA
j_gene: TRBJ2-2
v_gene: TRBV11-2
CDR3nt: TGTGCCAGCAGCTCCCCTTTCCGACCGTGGACCGGGGAGCTGTTTTTT
CDR3aa: CASSSPFRPWTGELFF

d_gene: TRBD1
abundance: NA
j_gene: TRBJ1-2
v_gene: TRBV5-1
CDR3nt: TGCGCCAGCAGCTTGGCGGGACAGGGGGCGGCTAACTATGGCTACACCTTC
CDR3aa: CASSLAGQGAANYGYTF

d_gene: TRBD1
abundance: NA
j_gene: TRBJ2-7
v_gene: TRBV9
CDR3nt: TGTGCCAGCAGCGTGGAGGGGACAGGGGCCTACGAGCAGTACTTC
CDR3aa: CASSVEGTGAYEQYF

d_gene: NA
abundance: NA
j_gene: TRBJ2-1
v_gene: TRBV29-1
CDR3nt: TGCAGCGTTCCTGGACTAAGCGGAAGTCGACGGTTCTTC
CDR3aa: CSVPGLSGSRRFF

d_gene: NA
abundance: NA
j_gene: TRBJ2-5
v_gene: TRBV28
CDR3nt: TGTGCCAGCAGTTTATTGACTGCCGGAGAGACCCAGTACTTC
CDR3aa: CASSLLTAGETQYF

d_gene: TRBD2
abundance: NA
j_gene: TRBJ2-7
v_gene: TRBV15
CDR3nt: TGTGCCACCAGCAGAGGCCTCTGGGGAGGGGACTACGAGCAGTACTTC
CDR3aa: CATSRGLWGGDYEQYF

d_gene: TRBD1
abundance: NA
j_gene: TRBJ2-3
v_gene: TRBV27
CDR3nt: TGTGCCAGCAGTTCCACGGGACAGGGTTGGGATACGCAGTATTTT
CDR3aa: CASSSTGQGWDTQYF

d_gene: TRBD2
abundance: NA
j_gene: TRBJ2-1
v_gene: TRBV20-1
CDR3nt: TGCAGTGTTGAGTCCGGGCCTAGCGGAGCAAATGAGCAGTTCTTC
CDR3aa: CSVESGPSGANEQFF

d_gene: NA
abundance: NA
j_gene: TRBJ1-1
v_gene: TRBV7-3
CDR3nt: TGTGCCAGCAGCCAAAGGACCCGGACTGAAGCTTTCTTT
CDR3aa: CASSQRTRTEAFF

d_gene: TRBD1
abundance: few
j_gene: TRBJ2-7
v_gene: TRBV28
CDR3nt: TGTGCCAGCAGTCCACAGGGGGCATCCTACGAGCAGTACTTC
CDR3aa: CASSPQGASYEQYF

d_gene: NA
abundance: NA
j_gene: TRBJ2-1
v_gene: TRBV10-2
CDR3nt: TGCGCCACCTCGGCCGGCCGGACTGGGTACAATGAGCAGTTCTTC
CDR3aa: CATSAGRTGYNEQFF

d_gene: NA
abundance: NA
j_gene: TRBJ2-7
v_gene: TRBV7-7
CDR3nt: TGTGCCAGCAGCTCTGGGCCTTCCTACGAGCAGTACTTC
CDR3aa: CASSSGPSYEQYF

d_gene: NA
abundance: once
j_gene: TRBJ2-2
v_gene: TRBV15
CDR3nt: TGTGCCACCAGCAGAGATCCTGGGGGGCGTAGGACCGGGGAGCTGTTTTTT
CDR3aa: CATSRDPGGRRTGELFF

d_gene: NA
abundance: NA
j_gene: TRBJ2-2
v_gene: TRBV29-1
CDR3nt: TGCAGCGTTGTGGGTCTAACCGGGGAGCTGTTTTTT
CDR3aa: CSVVGLTGELFF

d_gene: TRBD1
abundance: NA
j_gene: TRBJ1-2
v_gene: TRBV29-1
CDR3nt: TGCAGCGTTGGACAGGGCACAGGCTATGGCTACACCTTC
CDR3aa: CSVGQGTGYGYTF

d_gene: TRBD2
abundance: NA
j_gene: TRBJ2-1
v_gene: TRBV5-1
CDR3nt: TGCGCCAGCAGCTTCCCGAAGAGCGGGAGAGGAACTTACTACAATGAGCAGTTCTTC
CDR3aa: CASSFPKSGRGTYYNEQFF

d_gene: NA
abundance: NA
j_gene: TRBJ1-5
v_gene: TRBV12-3/TRBV12-4
CDR3nt: TGTGCCAGCAGTTTATCCCCTTACAGCAATCAGCCCCAGCATTTT
CDR3aa: CASSLSPYSNQPQHF

d_gene: NA
abundance: NA
j_gene: TRBJ2-5
v_gene: TRBV9
CDR3nt: TGTGCCAGCAGCGTAGGCGGGTGGGGTCAAGAGACCCAGTACTTC
CDR3aa: CASSVGGWGQETQYF

d_gene: NA
abundance: NA
j_gene: TRBJ2-2
v_gene: TRBV20-1
CDR3nt: TGCAGTGCTAGAGATACGGGGGCCTCCACCGGGGAGCTGTTTTTT
CDR3aa: CSARDTGASTGELFF

d_gene: NA
abundance: NA
j_gene: TRBJ2-5
v_gene: TRBV13
CDR3nt: TGTGCCAGCAGTGCAGGGGAACAGACCCAGTACTTC
CDR3aa: CASSAGEQTQYF